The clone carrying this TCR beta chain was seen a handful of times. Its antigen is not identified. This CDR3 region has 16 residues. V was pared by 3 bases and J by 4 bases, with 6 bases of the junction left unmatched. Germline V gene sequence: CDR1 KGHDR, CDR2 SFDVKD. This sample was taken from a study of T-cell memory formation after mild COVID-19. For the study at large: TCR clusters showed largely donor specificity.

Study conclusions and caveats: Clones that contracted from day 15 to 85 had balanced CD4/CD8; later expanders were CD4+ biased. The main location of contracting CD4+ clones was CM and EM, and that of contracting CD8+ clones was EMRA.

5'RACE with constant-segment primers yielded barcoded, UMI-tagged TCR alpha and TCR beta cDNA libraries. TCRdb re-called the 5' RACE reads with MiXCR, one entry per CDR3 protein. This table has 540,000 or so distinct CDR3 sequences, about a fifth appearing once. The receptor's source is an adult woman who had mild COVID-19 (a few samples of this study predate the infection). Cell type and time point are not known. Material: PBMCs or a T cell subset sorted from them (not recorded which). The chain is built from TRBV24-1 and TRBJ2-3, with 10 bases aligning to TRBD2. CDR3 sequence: CATSDPSGSGSDTQYF. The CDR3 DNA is TGTGCCACCAGTGATCCTAGCGGGAGCGGGTCAGATACGCAGTATTTT.